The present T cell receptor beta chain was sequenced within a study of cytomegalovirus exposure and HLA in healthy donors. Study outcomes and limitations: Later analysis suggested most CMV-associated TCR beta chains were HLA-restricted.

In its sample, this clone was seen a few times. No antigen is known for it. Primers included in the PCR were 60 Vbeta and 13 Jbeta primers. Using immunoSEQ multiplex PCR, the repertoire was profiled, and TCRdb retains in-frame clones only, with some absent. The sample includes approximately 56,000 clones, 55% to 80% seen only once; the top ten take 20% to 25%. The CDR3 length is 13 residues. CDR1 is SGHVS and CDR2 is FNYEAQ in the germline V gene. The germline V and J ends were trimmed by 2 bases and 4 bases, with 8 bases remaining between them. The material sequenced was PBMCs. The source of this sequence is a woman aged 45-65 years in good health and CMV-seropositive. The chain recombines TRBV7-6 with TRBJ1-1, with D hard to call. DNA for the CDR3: TGTGCCAGCAGCTTAAGCCGATCCACTGAAGCTTTCTTT. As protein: CASSLSRSTEAFF.